What follows are 27 T cell receptor beta chains derived from one specimen sequenced in a study of T cell clonality in common variable immunodeficiency. The repertoire was sequenced with immunoSEQ multiplex PCR; TCRdb's copy has only in-frame clones and lacks some. Listed here are tens of thousands of clones without any singletons, the top ten holding about 1.5%. Input material: peripheral blood mononuclear cells. The receptor set was obtained from a person aged 18-70 years in good health.

The sample holds many counts of this clone. The sequence runs out 3 residues before the end of the CDR3; the remainder is reconstructed from the germline J gene. V is TRBV19 and J is TRBJ1-2, with 8 bases aligning to TRBD1. The V gene's germline CDR1 is LNHDA and CDR2 SQIVND (reference sequence). The CDR3 loop spans 13 amino acids. The CDR3 sequence: CASSRGQADGYTF. Partial CDR3 DNA: TGTGCCAGTAGTAGGGGACAGGCTGACGGC.

The sample holds many counts of this clone. The read terminates 3 residues before the CDR3 end, so the remaining end is supplied by the germline J gene. J is TRBJ2-7 and V is TRBV7-3, with D possibly matching TRBD1 (5 bases). This CDR3 contains 13 residues. The ends were cut back, 4 bases at V and 2 bases at J, with 9 bases in the middle. CDR1 is SGHTA, CDR2 FQGTGA, per germline. CDR3 DNA (partial): TGTGCCAGCAGCTACGGACAAACCTACGAG. It specifies CASSYGQTYE. The CDR3, in full, reads CASSYGQTYEQYF.

This clone was recorded many times. The read halts 3 residues ahead of the CDR3 end, with the missing end drawn from the germline J gene. The genes are TRBV6-1 and TRBJ2-7; 7 bases line up with TRBD1. CDR1 is MNHNS, CDR2 SASEGT, per germline. The CDR3 covers 15 residues. V was clipped by 2 bases and J by 1 base; unmatched bases: 5. The CDR3 loop reads CASSEWGQRSYEQYF. The covered CDR3 bases are TGTGCCAGCAGTGAATGGGGACAGAGATCCTACGAG.

This clone was seen at least ten times. The read comes to an end 3 residues before the CDR3 does, leaving the germline J gene to fill in the end. The V gene is TRBV5-1, the J gene TRBJ2-7; TRBD1 matches at 8 bases. Per germline, CDR1 SGHRS and CDR2 YFSETQ. The CDR3 loop spans 15 amino acids. V dropped 0 bases and J dropped 4; count of bases not matched to a gene: 6. The part of the CDR3 DNA that was read is TGCGCCAGCAGCTTGGGACAGGGGTTAACTTACGAG. It codes for CASSLGQGLTYE. The full CDR3 protein is CASSLGQGLTYEQYF.

This clone was seen ten or more times. The CDR3 end lies 3 residues beyond the end of the read and is filled in from the germline J gene. The chain joins TRBV14 to TRBJ2-2, with TRBD1 matching over 7 bases. CDR3 size: 13 residues. Looked up from germline, CDR1 is SGHDN and CDR2 is FVKESK. The sequenced CDR3 bases are TGTGCCAGTAAGACAGGGTATAATTCACCG. Its protein is CASKTGYNSP. In full, the CDR3 is CASKTGYNSPLFF.

Comment on this clone: The read stops 3 residues short of the end of the CDR3; the missing end is completed from the germline J gene. This chain uses TRBV5-5 with TRBJ1-5, with D maybe TRBD1 (6 bases). This CDR3 comprises 14 residues. Germline V gene lookup returns CDR1 SGHKS and CDR2 YYEKEE (reference sequence). Trimming took 5 bases from V and 4 from J, leaving 13 bases between them. The CDR3 DNA, read in part, is TGTGCCAGCAGTTCTGGACAGTGGAATCAGCCC. This gives the protein CASSSGQWNQP. The full CDR3 is CASSSGQWNQPQHF.

This clone appeared many times. The read ends 3 residues shy of where the CDR3 ends; the end is completed using the germline J gene. The chain joins TRBV14 to TRBJ2-1; D call uncertain. CDR1 is SGHDN and CDR2 is FVKESK in the germline V gene. The CDR3 contains 17 residues. Trimming shortened V by 3 bases and J by 1 base, and 16 bases separated the two germline ends. The sequenced CDR3 bases are TGTGCCAGCAGCCATCGACCCCGAGTAGGGTCCTACAATGAG. This translates into CASSHRPRVGSYNE. The full-length CDR3 reads as CASSHRPRVGSYNEQFF.

This clone was recorded at least ten times. The missing CDR3 end, 3 residues past where the read stops, is filled in from the germline J gene. The chain combines TRBV20-1 with TRBJ2-3; 13 bases fit TRBD2. CDR1 DFQATT and CDR2 SNEGSKA come from the germline V gene (reference sequence). The CDR3 is 16 amino acids. Trimming at V came to 5 bases and at J to 5 bases, leaving 10 bases not matched to a gene. Partial CDR3 DNA: TGCAGTGCTCCTCAACTAGCGGGGGGGGATCGAGATACG. It codes for CSAPQLAGGDRDT. From start to end, the CDR3 is CSAPQLAGGDRDTQYF.

This clone was seen many times. Read data end 3 residues before the CDR3 end; the end is taken from the germline J gene. The J gene is TRBJ2-5, the V gene TRBV5-4; D perhaps matches TRBD2 (6 bases). V was cut by 0 bases and J by 3 bases, with 12 bases left in between. This CDR3 is built from 15 residues. From germline, CDR1 is SGHNT and CDR2 YYREEE (reference sequence). CDR3 protein: CASSLGGGAEETQYF. The CDR3 bases that were read are TGTGCCAGCAGCTTGGGAGGCGGGGCCGAAGAGACC.

This clone was found many times. The read ends 3 residues shy of where the CDR3 ends; the end is completed using the germline J gene. V usage is TRBV6-1 and J usage is TRBJ2-2; 8 bases match TRBD1. V dropped 4 bases and J dropped 1; count of bases not matched to a gene: 2. Germline assignment: CDR1 MNHNS and CDR2 SASEGT. The CDR3 runs to 15 residues. CDR3 in amino acids: CASSVDRGNTGELFF. The sequenced CDR3 bases are TGTGCCAGCAGTGTAGACAGGGGGAACACCGGGGAG.

This clone was seen many times. Coverage ceases 3 residues before the CDR3 finishes, and the germline J gene fills in the end. The chain couples TRBV7-9 to TRBJ1-2; TRBD1 might be the D (5 bases). The CDR3 spans 13 residues. V was clipped by 5 bases and J by 1 base, with 8 bases between them. Germline CDR1 is SEHNR and CDR2 is FQNEAQ (reference sequence). The sequenced CDR3 bases are TGTGCCAGCAGCCGCGACAGTAACTATGGC. This gives the protein CASSRDSNYG. The complete CDR3 sequence is CASSRDSNYGYTF.

The table lists this clone with many counts. The sequenced part of the CDR3 DNA is TGTGCCAGCAGTGCCTACACCCAAGGGCTAGCGGGCGTTGTCGGGGAG. As protein: CASSAYTQGLAGVVGE. The entire CDR3 protein is CASSAYTQGLAGVVGELFF. The rearrangement links TRBV2 to TRBJ2-2, with TRBD2 matching 8 bases. Read coverage stops 3 residues before the CDR3 terminus; the germline J gene supplies the remainder. V gave up 4 bases and J gave up 7 bases; unmatched junction bases: 20. CDR3 size: 19 residues. Germline V gene sequence: CDR1 SNHLY, CDR2 FYNNEI. The full variable domain, completed using reference TRBV2 and TRBJ2-2, is EPEVTQTPSHQVTQMGQEVILRCVPISNHLYFYWYRQILGQKVEFLVSFYNNEISEKSEIFDDQFSVERPDGSNFTLKIRSTKLEDSAMYFCASSAYTQGLAGVVGELFFGEGSRLTVL.

This clone was recorded many times. The CDR3 is cut off 3 residues early in the read; its end comes from the germline J gene. V is TRBV18 and J is TRBJ1-2; 8 bases fit TRBD1. CDR1 and CDR2 from the germline V gene are KGHSH and LQKENI. V shed 3 bases and J 3 bases; nucleotides not matched to a gene: 6. The CDR3 has 15 amino acids. CDR3 amino acids: CASSPRDRTDYGYTF. The covered CDR3 bases are TGTGCCAGCTCACCCCGGGACAGGACAGACTATGGC.

The table lists this clone with many counts. The read ends 3 residues shy of where the CDR3 ends; the end is completed using the germline J gene. The gene calls are TRBV5-1 and TRBJ1-2, with 8 bases lining up with TRBD1. The germline V gene encodes CDR1 SGHRS and CDR2 YFSETQ. The CDR3 spans 14 residues. The sequenced CDR3 bases are TGCGCCAGCAGCCCCGGCGGACAGGGATGGGGC. Translating it yields CASSPGGQGWG. The complete CDR3 protein is CASSPGGQGWGYTF. Combining the CDR3 with reference TRBV5-1 and TRBJ1-2 gives the whole variable domain KAGVTQTPRYLIKTRGQQVTLSCSPISGHRSVSWYQQTPGQGLQFLFEYFSETQRNKGNFPGRFSGRQFSNSRSEMNVSTLELGDSALYLCASSPGGQGWGYTFGSGTRLTVV.

This clone was counted at least ten times. The read terminates 3 residues ahead of where the CDR3 ends, so the germline J gene completes it. This rearrangement joins TRBV6-2 or TRBV6-3 to TRBJ1-2; D is undetermined. CDR3 size: 14 residues. Germline values: CDR1 MNHEY, CDR2 SVGEGT. V lost 5 bases to trimming and J lost 0 bases, with 10 bases between them. The sequenced CDR3 bases are TGTGCCAGCAGTCTGGGCCTATCTAACTATGGC. This gives the protein CASSLGLSNYG. The full-length CDR3 reads as CASSLGLSNYGYTF.

This clone was detected many times. With the read ending 3 residues before the CDR3 end, the germline J gene is used to fill in that end. This rearrangement joins TRBV6-1 to TRBJ1-1, with D perhaps TRBD1 (6 bases). This CDR3 is 14 amino acids long. Germline-derived CDR1 and CDR2 are MNHNS and SASEGT. Trimming stripped 4 bases from V and 1 base from J, with 10 bases between. The CDR3: CASSALTGNTEAFF. The sequenced CDR3 bases are TGTGCCAGCAGTGCCCTGACAGGGAACACTGAA.

The table lists this clone with many counts. The missing CDR3 end, 3 residues past where the read stops, is filled in from the germline J gene. The V gene is TRBV2, the J gene TRBJ2-5, with 7 bases fitting TRBD1. CDR3 length equals 15 residues. The V and J ends lost 3 bases and 5 bases, in that order; junction bases with no gene match: 9. The germline CDR1 and CDR2 sequences are SNHLY and FYNNEI. CDR3 protein: CASSDFRGGGETQYF. The part of the CDR3 DNA that was read is TGTGCCAGCAGTGACTTCCGAGGGGGCGGGGAGACC.

There are many counts of this clone. The read is 3 residues too short to cover the CDR3 end, so that end is filled in from the germline J gene. The rearrangement links TRBV20-1 to TRBJ2-1, with 9 nucleotides matching TRBD2. Germline trimming cut 1 base from V and 6 bases from J; bases unmatched to any gene: 4. Germline CDR1 DFQATT, CDR2 SNEGSKA (reference sequence). The CDR3 is made up of 14 amino acids. This CDR3 reads CSARVAGVVNEQFF. The DNA read from the CDR3 is TGCAGTGCTAGAGTAGCGGGAGTTGTCAATGAG.

This clone appeared many times. The CDR3 end lies 3 residues beyond the end of the read and is filled in from the germline J gene. V and J are TRBV29-1 and TRBJ1-2; tentative D call: TRBD1 (6 bases). The V end lost 7 bases, the J end lost 5 bases, and 17 bases lay between the germline ends. Germline V lookup: CDR1 SQVTM, CDR2 ANQGSEA. CDR3 length: 13 residues. The CDR3 sequence is CSAQVPRGYGYTF. The part of the CDR3 DNA that was read is TGCAGCGCCCAGGTCCCCAGGGGTTATGGC.

This clone was detected many times. The CDR3 end lies 3 residues beyond the end of the read and is filled in from the germline J gene. The rearrangement links TRBV4-2 to TRBJ2-5, with 8 bases that match TRBD2. Losses at the gene ends were 5 bases for V and 0 bases for J; bases not matched to a gene: 5. CDR1 LGHNA and CDR2 YNFKEQ come from the germline V gene. This CDR3 has 15 amino acids. The sequenced CDR3 bases are TGTGCCAGCAGCGCAAGAGCGGGAGACCAAGAGACC. Translated: CASSARAGDQET. Given in full, the CDR3 is CASSARAGDQETQYF.

The sample holds many counts of this clone. The read finishes 3 residues shy of the CDR3 end, and the germline J gene is used to complete it. The genes are TRBV2 and TRBJ1-5, with D unclear. There are 15 residues in the CDR3. The germline V gene encodes CDR1 SNHLY and CDR2 FYNNEI. The CDR3 protein is CASSEARAPLYPQHF. The DNA read from the CDR3 is TGTGCCAGCAGTGAAGCGCGGGCCCCTTTATACCCC.

This clone came up many times. The CDR3 loop is CASSHRLAEILYNEQFF. The sequenced CDR3 bases are TGTGCCAGCAGCCACCGACTAGCGGAGATCCTTTACAATGAG. The chain uses TRBV28 and TRBJ2-1, with 9 positions matching TRBD2. The read finishes 3 residues shy of the CDR3 end, and the germline J gene is used to complete it. Trimming at V came to 6 bases and at J to 4 bases, leaving 13 bases not matched to a gene. From germline, CDR1 is MDHEN and CDR2 SYDVKM. This CDR3 has 17 residues.

This clone has a count of ten or more. From the germline J gene comes the end of the CDR3, since the read stops 3 residues before it. This chain uses TRBV6-1 with TRBJ1-5; possible D gene TRBD1, 6 bases. Deletions cut 4 bases from V and 7 bases from J, with 11 bases between. Germline-derived CDR1 and CDR2 are MNHNS and SASEGT. The CDR3 spans 13 residues. Incomplete CDR3 DNA: TGTGCCAGCAGTGGAACTACAGGGCAGCCC. It is translated as CASSGTTGQP. The CDR3, in full, reads CASSGTTGQPQHF.

At least ten counts were recorded for this clone. CDR3 DNA, as far as it was read: TGTGCCAGTAGTATTGGGCAGACGACCCAAGAGACC. Translation: CASSIGQTTQET. The CDR3 in full is CASSIGQTTQETQYF. The genes are TRBV19 and TRBJ2-5; the D is unclear. The read ends 3 residues shy of where the CDR3 ends; the end is completed using the germline J gene. The CDR3 extends over 15 amino acids. Between the trimmed V and J ends, which lost 3 bases and 1 base, there was a span of 12 bases. Per germline, CDR1 LNHDA and CDR2 SQIVND (reference sequence).

This clone was counted many times. The DNA ends 3 residues before the CDR3 does, and the rest of the CDR3 is filled in from the germline J gene. This chain uses TRBV4-1 with TRBJ1-4; 10 positions agree with TRBD1. Germline CDR1 reads MGHRA; CDR2 reads YSYEKL. Trimming took 4 bases from V and 8 from J; bases not matched to a gene: 7. This CDR3 comprises 15 residues. The DNA read from the CDR3 is TGCGCCAGCAGCCCTGGGACAGGGGTTTCCGAAAAA. Translating it yields CASSPGTGVSEK. The whole CDR3 sequence is CASSPGTGVSEKLFF.

This clone was observed at least ten times. The CDR3 end is not reached by the read, which stops 3 residues before it; the germline J gene fills it in. The genes are TRBV19 and TRBJ2-6; the D gene is possibly TRBD1 (6 bases). Germline V gene sequence: CDR1 LNHDA, CDR2 SQIVND (reference sequence). The V and J ends lost 3 bases and 2 bases respectively, with 14 bases between them. CDR3 size: 17 residues. The CDR3 bases that were read are TGTGCCAGTAGTATCCGTTCAGGGGTAGCTGGGGCCAACGTC. Its protein product is CASSIRSGVAGANV. The complete CDR3 reads CASSIRSGVAGANVLTF.

This clone was detected ten times or more. The read gets to within 3 residues of the CDR3 end, and the germline J gene fills in the rest. Distinct nucleotide sequences in the sample also encode this CDR3. The chain carries TRBV30 and TRBJ2-3; 10 bases line up with TRBD1. The CDR3 is 18 amino acids. Losses at the gene ends were 3 bases for V and 1 base for J; bases not matched to a gene: 13. CDR1 GTSNPN and CDR2 SVGIG come from the germline V gene (reference sequence). CDR3 DNA (partial): TGTGCCTGGAGCCCGGGACAGGGGCTTAGTATTGGCACAGATACG. Protein product: CAWSPGQGLSIGTDT. The whole CDR3 reads CAWSPGQGLSIGTDTQYF.